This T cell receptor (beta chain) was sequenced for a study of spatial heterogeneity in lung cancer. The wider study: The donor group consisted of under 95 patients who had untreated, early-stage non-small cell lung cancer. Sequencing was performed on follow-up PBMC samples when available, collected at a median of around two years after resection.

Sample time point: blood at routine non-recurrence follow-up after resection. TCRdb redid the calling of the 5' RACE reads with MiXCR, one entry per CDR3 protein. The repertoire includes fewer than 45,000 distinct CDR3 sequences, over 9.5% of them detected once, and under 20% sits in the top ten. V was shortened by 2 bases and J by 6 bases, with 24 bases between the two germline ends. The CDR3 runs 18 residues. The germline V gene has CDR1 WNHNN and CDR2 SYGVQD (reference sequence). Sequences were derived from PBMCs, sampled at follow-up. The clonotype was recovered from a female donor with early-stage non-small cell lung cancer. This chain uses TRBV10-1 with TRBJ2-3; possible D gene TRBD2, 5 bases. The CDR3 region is CASSEPRSGGSMWDTQYF. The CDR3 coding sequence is TGCGCCAGCAGTGAGCCCCGGAGTGGAGGCTCCATGTGGGATACGCAGTATTTT.